The sequence of this TCR beta chain was determined in a study of identical twins. In this sample, this clonotype turned up many times. The antigen is undetermined. Study conclusions and caveats: Twins shared out-of-frame alpha sequences with excess low generation probability. Weaker excess twin sharing was observed in beta out-of-frame sequences.

It was template switching that added a universal primer site, and there were unique molecular identifiers on the cDNA. TCRdb redid the calling of the 5' RACE reads with MiXCR, one entry per CDR3 protein. The data contain approximately 590,000 distinct CDR3 sequences, over 8.5% of them singletons. These same data were also listed under a study on yellow fever vaccine responses in identical twins.

The sequence was obtained from a woman aged 18-30 years in good health. The source material was PBMCs.

The CDR3 spells CASSDSGRNQNIQYF. CDR3 nucleotide sequence: TGTGCCAGCAGTGACAGCGGGAGGAACCAAAACATTCAGTACTTC. This rearrangement joins TRBV25-1 to TRBJ2-4, with TRBD2 matching 9 bases. The V segment lost 3 bases and the J segment 5 bases; nucleotides outside the gene matches: 5. CDR1 is MGHDK and CDR2 is SYGVNS in the germline V gene. The CDR3 spans 15 residues. Using reference TRBV25-1 and TRBJ2-4 for the parts outside the CDR3, the full variable domain is EADIYQTPRYLVIGTGKKITLECSQTMGHDKMYWYQQDPGMELHLIHYSYGVNSTEKGDLSSESTVSRIRTEHFPLTLESARPSHTSQYLCASSDSGRNQNIQYFGAGTRLSVL.